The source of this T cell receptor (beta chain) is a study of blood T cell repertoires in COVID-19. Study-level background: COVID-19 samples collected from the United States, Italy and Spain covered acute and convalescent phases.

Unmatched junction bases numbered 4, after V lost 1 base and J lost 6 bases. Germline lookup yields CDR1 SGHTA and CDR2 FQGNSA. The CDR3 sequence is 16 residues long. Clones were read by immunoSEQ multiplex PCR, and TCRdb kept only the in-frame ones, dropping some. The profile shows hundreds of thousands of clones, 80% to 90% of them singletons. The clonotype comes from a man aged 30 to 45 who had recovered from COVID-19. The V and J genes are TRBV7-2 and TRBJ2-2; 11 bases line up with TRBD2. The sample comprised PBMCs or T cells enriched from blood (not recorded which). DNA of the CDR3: TGTGCCAGCAGCTTAGTAACTAGCGGGAGTCCCGGGGAGCTGTTTTTT. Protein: CASSLVTSGSPGELFF.